This T cell receptor beta chain is drawn from a study of blood T cell repertoires in COVID-19. Study summary: From the United States, Italy and Spain came samples of acute and convalescent COVID-19. T cells, B-cell-depleted T cells, or PBMCs supplied cDNA or gDNA.

Per the original methods: Nucleated cell number was recorded as an estimate derived from reference gene primer amplification. Some clones are missing from TCRdb's copy, which holds only in-frame ones; the method was immunoSEQ multiplex PCR. V and J calls and clone size are given by that table; D and trimming were obtained from the DNA. The data contain 55,000 to 80,000 clones, around 83% of them singletons. The CDR3 has 13 amino acids. Germline loops: CDR1 SGHDT, CDR2 YYEEEE. V dropped 4 bases and J dropped 12; count of bases not matched to a gene: 6. The chain uses TRBV5-6 and TRBJ2-7, with 14 nucleotides matching TRBD2. The sample was peripheral blood. The TCR sequence derives from a man in his fifties or sixties with active COVID-19. The CDR3 region is CASSGGTSGRPYF. The CDR3 coding sequence is TGTGCCAGCAGCGGGGGGACTAGCGGGAGACCGTACTTC.